The 15 T cell receptor beta chains below come from one sample, sequenced in a study of PD-1 and CTLA-4 blockade in melanoma. The repertoire was sequenced with immunoSEQ multiplex PCR; TCRdb's copy has only in-frame clones and lacks some. The sample has 25,000 to 40,000 clones, about 87% seen once; the top ten hold roughly 6.1%. This material consisted of CD8+ T cells from peripheral blood, taken from a patient given anti-PD-1 treatment. The source of these receptors is a human donor with melanoma.

The V call is TRBV4-1, the J call TRBJ1-1; the D gene is possibly TRBD1 (6 bases). Germline values: CDR1 MGHRA, CDR2 YSYEKL. This CDR3 is built from 14 residues. The V end lost 3 bases, the J end lost 1 base, and 9 bases lay between the germline ends. CDR3 in amino acids: CASSHGQSNTEAFF. The CDR3 DNA is TGCGCCAGCAGCCACGGACAGTCGAACACTGAAGCTTTCTTT.

The V call is TRBV27, the J call TRBJ2-1; a possible D gene is TRBD1 (6 bases). Germline CDR1 is MNHEY and CDR2 is SMNVEV (reference sequence). Deletions cut 4 bases from V and 8 bases from J, with 15 bases between. The CDR3 totals 14 residues. This chain's CDR3 is CASSSPRAGDEQFF. The CDR3 DNA reads TGTGCCAGCAGTTCGCCAAGGGCAGGGGATGAGCAGTTCTTC.

CDR3: CASSLEDNQETQYF. The DNA for the CDR3 is TGCGCCAGCAGCTTGGAGGACAACCAAGAGACCCAGTACTTC. This chain connects TRBV5-1 to TRBJ2-5; D possibly corresponds to TRBD1 (5 bases). V lost 0 bases and J 0 bases, leaving 6 bases between the germline ends. Germline CDR1 reads SGHRS; CDR2 reads YFSETQ. The CDR3 spans 14 residues.

The chain uses TRBV19 and TRBJ2-2; TRBD2 is a possible D gene (6 bases). The V gene's germline CDR1 is LNHDA and CDR2 SQIVND (reference sequence). The V end was cut by 10 bases, the J end by 2 bases, with 17 bases between. The CDR3 has 15 amino acids. CDR3 DNA: TGTGCCACCCTGGGTCGGGGGAGCAACACCGGGGAGCTGTTTTTT. Its protein product is CATLGRGSNTGELFF. Looking up the rest from reference TRBV19 and TRBJ2-2 gives the full variable domain: DGGITQSPKYLFRKEGQNVTLSCEQNLNHDAMYWYRQDPGQGLRLIYYSQIVNDFQKGDIAEGYSVSREKKESFPLTVTSAQKNPTAFYLCATLGRGSNTGELFFGEGSRLTVL.

V usage is TRBV9 and J usage is TRBJ1-1; D is perhaps TRBD1 (6 bases). Per germline, CDR1 SGDLS and CDR2 YYNGEE. This CDR3 has 13 residues. Trimming shortened V by 2 bases and J by 1 base, and 6 bases separated the two germline ends. CDR3 sequence: CASSVRGNTEAFF. CDR3 in DNA: TGTGCCAGCAGCGTCAGGGGGAACACTGAAGCTTTCTTT.

This sequence joins TRBV7-9 and TRBJ1-2; D is unclear. The CDR3 loop spans 13 amino acids. Trimming cost V 7 bases and J 5 bases, with 14 bases left between them. CDR1 and CDR2 (germline): SEHNR, FQNEAQ (reference sequence). The CDR3 sequence is CASTQPLEYGYTF. CDR3 bases: TGTGCCAGCACCCAACCCCTTGAGTATGGCTACACCTTC.

This chain links TRBV14 with TRBJ1-1; D call uncertain. This CDR3 has 13 amino acids. Germline V gene data show CDR1 as SGHDN and CDR2 as FVKESK. Trimming cost V 1 base and J 1 base, with 4 bases left between them. CDR3 residues: CASSQGGNTEAFF. CDR3 in DNA: TGTGCCAGCAGCCAAGGGGGGAACACTGAAGCTTTCTTT.

This sequence joins TRBV4-1 and TRBJ2-3; D possibly corresponds to TRBD2 (7 bases). Between the trimmed V and J ends, which lost 4 bases and 0 bases, there was a span of 23 bases. From germline, CDR1 is MGHRA and CDR2 YSYEKL. The CDR3 is 19 amino acids. The DNA of the CDR3 is TGCGCCAGCAGCCTCCGGGGGGCGGACCAGATCGCTAGCACAGATACGCAGTATTTT. Translating gives CASSLRGADQIASTDTQYF.

This rearrangement joins TRBV5-6 to TRBJ1-4; D ambiguous. Per the germline V gene, CDR1 is SGHDT and CDR2 is YYEEEE. The CDR3 loop spans 13 amino acids. V was shortened by 3 bases and J by 7 bases, with 10 bases between the two germline ends. The CDR3 reads CASSSSLGEKLFF. CDR3 coding DNA: TGTGCCAGCAGCTCTTCCCTAGGTGAAAAACTGTTTTTT.

The chain has TRBV5-1 and TRBJ2-7; D is uncertain. CDR3 length equals 12 residues. Trimming stripped 4 bases from V and 6 bases from J, with 11 bases between. Germline CDR1 reads SGHRS; CDR2 reads YFSETQ. The CDR3 sequence is CASSRHPGEQYF. In DNA form, the CDR3 reads TGCGCCAGCAGCCGTCACCCAGGCGAGCAGTACTTC.

This rearrangement joins TRBV7-6 to TRBJ2-5; D might be TRBD2 (5 bases). The CDR3 has 15 amino acids. Germline V CDR1 and CDR2: SGHVS, FNYEAQ. Between the trimmed V and J ends, which lost 6 bases and 5 bases, there was a span of 19 bases. CDR3 sequence (DNA): TGTGCCAGCAGGGCTGAACCTTCGAGGGTGGAGACCCAGTACTTC. Translation: CASRAEPSRVETQYF.

This rearrangement joins TRBV20-1 to TRBJ2-2; D not certain. CDR3 length: 13 residues. CDR1 and CDR2 from the germline V gene are DFQATT and SNEGSKA (reference sequence). V lost 3 bases and J lost 2, with 7 bases in between. The CDR3 loop reads CSASAPNTGELFF. The CDR3 DNA is TGCAGTGCTAGTGCTCCAAACACCGGGGAGCTGTTTTTT.

The chain joins TRBV7-3 to TRBJ2-1; D not certain. V lost 2 bases and J lost 5, with 7 bases in between. The CDR3 length is 13 residues. CDR1 is SGHTA, CDR2 FQGTGA, per germline. Here the CDR3 DNA reads TGTGCCAGCAGCTTACCTCCAAACAATGAGCAGTTCTTC. Protein: CASSLPPNNEQFF.

The chain links TRBV5-6 to TRBJ1-1; D call uncertain. Germline loops: CDR1 SGHDT, CDR2 YYEEEE. The CDR3 spans 12 residues. Trimming left V 2 bases short and J 3 bases short, with 5 bases between. CDR3 sequence: CASSFSDTEAFF. CDR3 coding DNA: TGTGCCAGCAGCTTTAGCGACACTGAAGCTTTCTTT.

This chain links TRBV25-1 with TRBJ1-3; possible D gene TRBD1, 5 bases. The germline V and J ends were trimmed by 4 bases and 2 bases, with 9 bases remaining between them. This CDR3 comprises 14 residues. Germline CDR1 MGHDK, CDR2 SYGVNS. CDR3 in DNA: TGTGCCAGCAGTGCCGGGACCGCTGGAAACACCATATATTTT. Its translation is CASSAGTAGNTIYF.